What follows is one TCR beta chain and its context. The sample belongs to a study of regulatory T cells in long-lasting Graves disease. On the study more broadly: Antithyroid drugs had been given to newly diagnosed Graves' patients for under 3 months.

This sample's time point: newly diagnosed GD, antithyroid drugs for less than 3 months. Construction of the TCR library relied on RNA isolated from PBMCs. The CDR3 is 14 amino acids. Germline assignment: CDR1 SGDLS and CDR2 YYNGEE. J lost 5 bases, V lost 0 bases, and 1 base had no gene match. CDR3-region Arm-PCR and iRepertoire HTBI primers produced the TCR beta libraries. TCRdb reprocessed the multiplex PCR reads via MiXCR and lists one record per CDR3 protein. The sample contains around 450,000 distinct CDR3 sequences, around 15% of which appear only once. The sample was also reused in another study, on T cells in Graves' hyperthyroidism and ophthalmopathy. In that study: For Graves' hyperthyroidism to be stable, ophthalmopathy could not progress within 18 months. Also found in blood were most expanded thyroid clonotypes above 0.001.

Material: peripheral blood mononuclear cells (PBMCs), obtained at new diagnosis, from a patient treated with antithyroid drugs. The origin of this receptor is a man in his forties or fifties with Graves disease. The genes are TRBV9 and TRBJ2-7; 11 nucleotides line up with TRBD1. The CDR3 loop reads CASSVGTGGHEQYF. As DNA, the CDR3 is TGTGCCAGCAGCGTAGGGACAGGGGGCCACGAGCAGTACTTC.